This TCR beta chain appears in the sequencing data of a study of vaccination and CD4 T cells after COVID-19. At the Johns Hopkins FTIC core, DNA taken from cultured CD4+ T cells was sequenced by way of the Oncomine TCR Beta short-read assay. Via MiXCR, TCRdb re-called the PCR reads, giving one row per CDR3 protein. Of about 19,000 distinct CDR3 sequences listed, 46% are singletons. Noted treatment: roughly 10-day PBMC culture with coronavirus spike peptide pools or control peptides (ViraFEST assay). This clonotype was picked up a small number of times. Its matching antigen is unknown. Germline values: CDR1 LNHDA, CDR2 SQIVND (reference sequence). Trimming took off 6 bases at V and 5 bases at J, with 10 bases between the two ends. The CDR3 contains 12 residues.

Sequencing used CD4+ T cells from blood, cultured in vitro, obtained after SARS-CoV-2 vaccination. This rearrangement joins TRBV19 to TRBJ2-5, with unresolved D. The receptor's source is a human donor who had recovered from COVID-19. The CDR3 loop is CASSPVRETQYF. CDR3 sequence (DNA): TGTGCCAGTAGCCCTGTGCGGGAGACCCAGTACTTC.